This T cell receptor beta chain was profiled in a study of shared clonotypes between healthy human individuals. Study in general: The composition of the donors was a couple of women and a few men aged 18 to 49.

The donor cohort consisted entirely of Caucasian adults residing in Nashville, Tennessee. The CD4+ fraction was divided into a CD45RA+ naive subset and a CD45RA-negative memory subset. Overall study results and limits: Read depth was anticipated to influence clonotype sharing among donors.

This CDR3 comprises 15 residues. Germline lookup yields CDR1 SGHNT and CDR2 YENEEA. Trimming removed 5 bases at V and 4 bases at J, with 14 bases between. A remark on this clone: Its antigen is still unknown.

The table came from immunoSEQ multiplex PCR; TCRdb's copy has only in-frame clones and leaves some out. Of about 360,000 clones in the sample, around 70% were seen once. The TCR sequence derives from a man in his thirties or forties in good health. Sample: memory CD4+ T cells sorted from blood. The subset: CD45RA-negative fraction. This chain links TRBV11-3 with TRBJ2-2, with D perhaps assigned TRBD1 or TRBD2 (5 bases each). CDR3 DNA: TGTGCCAGCAGCCTAGGGGCGGGTGCCACCGGGGAGCTGTTTTTT. This translates into CASSLGAGATGELFF.